The next 8 T cell receptor beta chains were all read from a single sample in a study of blood T cells in healthy people across ages. Using a J-beta primer mix together with a sample-barcoded 5' primer, a second PCR was run for about 6 to 11 cycles. TCRdb independently ran MiXCR on the 5' RACE reads; one entry per CDR3 protein. The sample holds roughly 1.5 million distinct CDR3 sequences, about 42% seen once. Specimen: blood. Source of these receptors: a woman aged 18 to 35 in good health.

Here the CDR3 reads CASRTTHRVNEQFF. In DNA, the CDR3 is TGTGCCAGCAGGACTACTCATAGGGTCAATGAGCAGTTCTTC. The rearrangement links TRBV6-6 to TRBJ2-1, with a tentative D call TRBD2 (5 bases). Germline assignment: CDR1 MNHNY and CDR2 SVGAGI (reference sequence). The germline V and J ends were trimmed by 6 bases and 6 bases, with 15 bases remaining between them. The CDR3 is 14 amino acids.

This clonotype was counted only a few times. The rearrangement joins TRBV7-9 to TRBJ2-7; D is unclear. Germline V CDR1 and CDR2: SEHNR, FQNEAQ (reference sequence). Between the trimmed V and J ends, which lost 1 base and 6 bases, there was a span of 7 bases. The CDR3 totals 12 residues. This CDR3 reads CASSLDHREQYF. The CDR3 DNA follows: TGTGCCAGCAGCTTAGACCACCGCGAGCAGTACTTC.

V gene TRBV25-1 combines with J gene TRBJ2-3; possible D gene TRBD2, 7 bases. Between the trimmed V and J ends, which lost 2 bases and 3 bases, there was a span of 12 bases. The CDR3 totals 15 residues. Germline V gives CDR1 MGHDK, CDR2 SYGVNS. The CDR3 here is CASSERGRGTDTQYF. In nucleotides, the CDR3 is TGTGCCAGCAGTGAAAGGGGGAGGGGGACAGATACGCAGTATTTT.

J is TRBJ2-4 and V is TRBV5-1; 9 bases match TRBD2. Germline trimming cut 0 bases from V and 0 bases from J; bases unmatched to any gene: 7. In germline, CDR1 is SGHRS, CDR2 YFSETQ. This CDR3 contains 18 residues. The CDR3 is CASSLEASGTLAKNIQYF. Here the CDR3 DNA reads TGCGCCAGCAGCTTGGAAGCTAGCGGGACGCTAGCCAAAAACATTCAGTACTTC.

The chain joins TRBV4-1 to TRBJ1-2; D is uncertain. CDR1 is MGHRA, CDR2 YSYEKL, per germline. Trimming left V 2 bases short and J 4 bases short, with 11 bases between. This CDR3 contains 14 residues. The CDR3 DNA reads TGCGCCAGCAGCCAAACGGGAGACGGCTATGGCTACACCTTC. Protein sequence: CASSQTGDGYGYTF.

The J gene is TRBJ1-2, the V gene TRBV15; no definite D call. The V gene lost 0 bases and the J gene lost 4 bases, with 12 bases spanning the gap. Germline-derived CDR1 and CDR2 are LNHNV and YYDKDF (reference sequence). There are 15 residues in the CDR3. CDR3 nucleotide sequence: TGTGCCACCAGCAGAGATCGGCAGGTTTCCTATGGCTACACCTTC. Translated, it gives CATSRDRQVSYGYTF.

The chain is built from TRBV9 and TRBJ1-1; D is uncertain. Germline lookup yields CDR1 SGDLS and CDR2 YYNGEE. V was trimmed by 0 bases and J by 0 bases, leaving 9 bases between them. The CDR3 sequence is 15 residues long. CDR3 sequence reads: CASSVGNSLNTEAFF. CDR3 bases: TGTGCCAGCAGCGTAGGGAACAGCTTGAACACTGAAGCTTTCTTT.

This clonotype showed up just a few times. V gene TRBV25-1 combines with J gene TRBJ2-5, with a weak D call TRBD2 (6 bases). The germline gives CDR1 MGHDK, CDR2 SYGVNS. Trimming took off 2 bases at V and 2 bases at J, with 15 bases between the two ends. This CDR3 region has 16 residues. The CDR3, as DNA: TGTGCCAGCAGTGAAAGGGACGGGGGAGCACAAGAGACCCAGTACTTC. It encodes CASSERDGGAQETQYF.